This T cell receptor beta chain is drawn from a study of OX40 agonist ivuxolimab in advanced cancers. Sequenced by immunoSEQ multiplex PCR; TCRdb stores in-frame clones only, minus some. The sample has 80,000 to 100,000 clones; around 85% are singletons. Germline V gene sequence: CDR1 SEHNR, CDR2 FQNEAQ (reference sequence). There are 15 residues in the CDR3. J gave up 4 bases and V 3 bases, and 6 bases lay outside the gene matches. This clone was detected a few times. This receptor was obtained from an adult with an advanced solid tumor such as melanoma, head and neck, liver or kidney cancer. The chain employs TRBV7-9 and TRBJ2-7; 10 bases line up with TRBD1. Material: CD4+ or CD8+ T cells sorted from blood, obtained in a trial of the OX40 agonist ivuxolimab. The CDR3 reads CASSFATGGSYEQYF. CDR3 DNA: TGTGCCAGCAGCTTCGCGACAGGGGGCTCATACGAGCAGTACTTC.